Sequencing of this T cell receptor (beta chain) was carried out in a study of T cell responses to AZD1222 COVID-19 vaccine. Germline loops: CDR1 MNHEY, CDR2 SMNVEV (reference sequence). J gave up 0 bases and V 9 bases, and 17 bases lay outside the gene matches. The CDR3 extends over 19 amino acids. Assay used: immunoSEQ multiplex PCR; TCRdb lists only in-frame clones, some missing. The table records more than 100,000 clones, about 92% of them present only once. This rearrangement joins TRBV27 to TRBJ2-1, with 10 bases lining up with TRBD2. This TCR was recovered from an adult in good health. The sequenced sample was peripheral blood, obtained on day 0 of AZD1222 vaccination. This chain's CDR3 is CASATPTSGKYHSYNEQFF. CDR3 sequence (DNA): TGTGCCAGTGCCACCCCTACTAGCGGGAAATATCACTCCTACAATGAGCAGTTCTTC.